This paragraph reports one T cell receptor beta chain. The sample belongs to a study of early T cells in non-severe SARS-CoV-2 infection. TCRdb used MiXCR to reprocess the 5' RACE reads, holding one entry per CDR3 protein. The sample yields 100,000 or so distinct CDR3 sequences, roughly 15% seen once. The sample was whole blood, taken at baseline. The sequence was collected from an adult who was a healthcare worker with PCR-confirmed SARS-CoV-2 infection or an uninfected control (not recorded which).

CDR3 DNA: TGTGCCAGCAGTCGAACAGGGGAAGCAGATACGCAGTATTTT. Translation gives CASSRTGEADTQYF. The chain is built from TRBV7-8 and TRBJ2-3; TRBD1 matches at 7 bases. After removal of 6 bases from V and 4 bases from J, the junction contained 7 bases not matched to a gene. Looked up from germline, CDR1 is SGHVS and CDR2 is FQNEAQ. CDR3 size: 14 residues.